A selection of T cell receptor beta chains follows, all from one sample in a study of spatial heterogeneity in lung cancer. Via MiXCR, TCRdb re-called the 5' RACE reads, giving one row per CDR3 protein. The sample lists approximately 40,000 distinct CDR3 sequences; less than 8.5% were seen once. The sequenced sample was PBMCs, obtained at surgery. Receptors were obtained from a female donor with early-stage non-small cell lung cancer. Each CDR3 is given with its conserved first and last residue. Each record gives: D gene, clone size, V gene, J gene, CDR3 protein, CDR3 DNA. D genes are given only for firm matches. Clone size is shown for a subset of rows, as once, few, many or a class of expanded clone.

.	many	TRBV28	TRBJ2-2	CASSFVTGWDTGELFF	TGTGCCAGCAGTTTCGTAACAGGGTGGGACACCGGGGAGCTGTTTTTT
.	few	TRBV6-2/TRBV6-3	TRBJ2-3	CASPGTWTDTQYF	TGTGCCAGCCCCGGGACTTGGACAGATACGCAGTATTTT
.	few	TRBV6-5	TRBJ2-7	CASSYRGRAGARDEQYF	TGTGCCAGCAGTTACCGAGGAAGGGCGGGCGCAAGAGACGAGCAGTACTTC
TRBD1	few	TRBV27	TRBJ2-7	CASSLSRTGKYYEQYF	TGTGCCAGCAGTTTATCCCGGACAGGGAAGTACTACGAGCAGTACTTC
TRBD2	many	TRBV11-2	TRBJ2-5	CASSMSGIQETQYF	TGTGCCAGCAGCATGAGCGGGATCCAAGAGACCCAGTACTTC
.	many	TRBV2	TRBJ2-1	CASSAPNEQFF	TGTGCCAGCAGTGCCCCTAATGAGCAGTTCTTC
.	many	TRBV24-1	TRBJ2-1	CATSDPRTRPGDEQFF	TGTGCCACCAGTGATCCGAGGACTCGTCCGGGGGATGAGCAGTTCTTC
.	many	TRBV7-2	TRBJ1-1	CASSLRRVSEAFF	TGTGCCAGCAGCTTGAGGAGAGTCTCTGAAGCTTTCTTT
.	medium-sized	TRBV11-2	TRBJ2-1	CASSLAPREQFF	TGTGCCAGCAGCTTAGCCCCACGGGAGCAGTTCTTC
TRBD1	many	TRBV10-3	TRBJ2-1	CAITPTGPTYNEQFF	TGTGCCATCACTCCGACAGGGCCCACCTACAATGAGCAGTTCTTC
.	medium-sized	TRBV12-3/TRBV12-4	TRBJ1-5	CASSPRGIGNQPQHF	TGTGCCAGCAGTCCCCGGGGAATCGGCAATCAGCCCCAGCATTTT
.	many	TRBV13	TRBJ2-7	CASSLGGGGVEYF	TGTGCCAGCAGCTTAGGCGGTGGGGGAGTTGAGTACTTC
.	many	TRBV5-1	TRBJ2-3	CASSLGPGLDTQYF	TGCGCCAGCAGCTTGGGGCCGGGGTTAGATACGCAGTATTTT
.	.	TRBV5-1	TRBJ2-1	CASSNLSTRWEFF	TGCGCCAGCAGCAACCTCTCCACCCGATGGGAGTTCTTC
.	few	TRBV2	TRBJ2-7	CAITPRRDYSYEQYF	TGTGCCATCACCCCTCGGCGGGATTACTCCTACGAGCAGTACTTC
.	.	TRBV24-1	TRBJ2-6	CATSEPGNGANVLTF	TGTGCCACCAGTGAACCAGGGAACGGGGCCAACGTCCTGACTTTC
.	few	TRBV7-2	TRBJ2-1	CASSLRDGQSNNEQFF	TGTGCCAGCAGCTTAAGGGACGGACAGTCTAACAATGAGCAGTTCTTC
.	.	TRBV7-9	TRBJ1-1	CASSKRGLTDEAFF	TGTGCCAGCAGCAAACGCGGGTTAACTGATGAAGCTTTCTTT
.	many	TRBV12-3/TRBV12-4	TRBJ1-6	CASIRVLGSPLHF	TGTGCCAGCATCCGGGTCTTGGGTTCACCCCTCCACTTT
TRBD1	many	TRBV20-1	TRBJ2-1	CSAGGQGVEQFF	TGCAGTGCTGGCGGGCAGGGGGTTGAGCAGTTCTTC
.	few	TRBV2	TRBJ1-1	CASSLSLGLEAFF	TGTGCCAGCAGTCTGAGTTTGGGACTCGAAGCTTTCTTT
.	.	TRBV6-2/TRBV6-3	TRBJ1-2	CASSYSMGPTGDYGYTF	TGTGCCAGCAGTTACTCGATGGGGCCTACGGGCGACTATGGCTACACCTTC
.	many	TRBV5-1	TRBJ2-7	CASSLVPAYEQYF	TGCGCCAGCAGCTTGGTTCCAGCCTACGAGCAGTACTTC
TRBD1	many	TRBV12-3/TRBV12-4	TRBJ1-5	CASSEQGAYQPQHF	TGTGCCAGCAGTGAACAGGGGGCGTATCAGCCCCAGCATTTT
TRBD1	many	TRBV20-1	TRBJ2-3	CSAPTGGPYDTQYF	TGCAGTGCGCCTACAGGGGGACCCTATGATACGCAGTATTTT
TRBD1	.	TRBV7-2	TRBJ1-2	CASRLTGGDYGYTF	TGTGCCAGCAGACTGACAGGGGGCGACTATGGCTACACCTTC
.	many	TRBV5-1	TRBJ1-6	CASSSTPATPLHF	TGCGCCAGCAGCTCCACCCCGGCGACTCCCCTCCACTTT
TRBD2	.	TRBV6-6	TRBJ2-5	CASSDSSGGHQETQYF	TGTGCCAGCAGCGATAGTAGCGGGGGTCACCAAGAGACCCAGTACTTC
.	few	TRBV18	TRBJ2-7	CASSPFPVLGESYEQYF	TGTGCCAGCTCACCCTTCCCGGTTCTAGGGGAGAGCTACGAGCAGTACTTC
.	.	TRBV7-8	TRBJ2-1	CASSLGVFFNEQFF	TGTGCCAGCAGCTTGGGGGTTTTTTTCAATGAGCAGTTCTTC
.	few	TRBV18	TRBJ2-7	CASSPYPGLLEQYF	TGTGCCAGCTCACCTTACCCCGGACTCCTCGAGCAGTACTTC
.	many	TRBV16	TRBJ1-5	CASSHGQSNQPQHF	TGTGCCAGCAGCCATGGGCAGTCCAATCAGCCCCAGCATTTT